Here is one T cell receptor (beta chain) with its context. The sample is drawn from a study of PD-L1 blockade in urothelial cancer. The CDR3 length is 13 residues. Germline assignment: CDR1 MGHRA and CDR2 YSYEKL. Trimming took off 0 bases at V and 14 bases at J, with 13 bases between the two ends. The table came from immunoSEQ multiplex PCR; TCRdb's copy has only in-frame clones and leaves some out. The profile covers some 65,000 clones, with around 81% appearing a single time and roughly 2.9% taken by the ten largest. Time point here: pretreatment peripheral blood. Anywhere from 1 to 8 samples came from each patient, spanning pretreatment and on-treatment.

The TCR was taken from a man in his 70s with urothelial cancer. Sequences were derived from PBMCs, sampled around atezolizumab (anti-PD-L1) treatment. The V and J genes are TRBV4-1 and TRBJ1-4; no reliable D call. The CDR3 coding sequence is TGCGCCAGCAGCCAAGACAACAAGCGAAATCTGTTTTTT. Translated, it gives CASSQDNKRNLFF.